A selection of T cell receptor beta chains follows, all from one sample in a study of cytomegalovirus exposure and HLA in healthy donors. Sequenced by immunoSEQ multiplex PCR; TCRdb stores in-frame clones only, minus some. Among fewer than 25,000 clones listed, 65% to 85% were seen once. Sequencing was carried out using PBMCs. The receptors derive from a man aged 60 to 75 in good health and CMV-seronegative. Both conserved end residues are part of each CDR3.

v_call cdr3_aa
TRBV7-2 CASSLDRAYEQFF
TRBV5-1 CASSSRTGGGIGTEAFF
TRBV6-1 CASSETGLVGGYF
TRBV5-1 CASMPLRPDQKNRDSYNSPLHF
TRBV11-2 CASSPGTLGLYTF
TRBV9 CASSRSTGREKLFF
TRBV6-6 CASRGAGRADGYTF
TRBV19 CASSIAAGYLNYGYTF
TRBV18 CASSHRGIGELFF
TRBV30 CAWREVGREEFNTF
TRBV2 CASSASRASYEQYF
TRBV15 CATSREARGIGDTQYF